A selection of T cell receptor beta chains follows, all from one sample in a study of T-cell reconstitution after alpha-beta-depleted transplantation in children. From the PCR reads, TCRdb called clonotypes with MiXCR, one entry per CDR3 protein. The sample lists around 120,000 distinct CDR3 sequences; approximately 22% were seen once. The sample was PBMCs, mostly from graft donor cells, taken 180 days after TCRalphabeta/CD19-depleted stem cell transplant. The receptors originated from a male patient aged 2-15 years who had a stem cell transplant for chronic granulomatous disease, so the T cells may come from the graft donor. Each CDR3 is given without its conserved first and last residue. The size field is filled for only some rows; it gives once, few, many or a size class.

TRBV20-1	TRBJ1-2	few	SARDRQGAGDGYT
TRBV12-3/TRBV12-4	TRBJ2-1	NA	ASSQTSGGANEQF
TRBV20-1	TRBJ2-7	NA	SARFERGPYEQY
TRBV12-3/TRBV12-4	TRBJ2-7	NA	ASSFKDNYEQY
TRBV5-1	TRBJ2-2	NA	ASSLGTTLSELF
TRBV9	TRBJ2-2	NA	ASSVGGGPTGELF
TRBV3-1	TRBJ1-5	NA	ASSLGGMAVLSGNQPQH
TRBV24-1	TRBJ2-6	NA	ATSDQVNVLT
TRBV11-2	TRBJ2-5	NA	ASSPPSWTGGILETQY
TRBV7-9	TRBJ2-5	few	ASSRAPETQY
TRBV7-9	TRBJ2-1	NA	ASSLGLQGGDEQF
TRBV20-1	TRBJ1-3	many	SASEQGLNTIY
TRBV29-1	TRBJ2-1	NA	SVAIGISEQI
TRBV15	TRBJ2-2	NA	ATSRDSVGGGSTGELF
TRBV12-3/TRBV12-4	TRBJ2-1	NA	ASSLAGRLSSYNEQF
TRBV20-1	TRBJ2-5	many	SARDSDLQETQY
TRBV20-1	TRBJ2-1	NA	SARRHAGTSRLDEQF
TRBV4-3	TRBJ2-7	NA	ASSRVRDNSYEQY
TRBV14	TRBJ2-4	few	ASSPMDMAKNIQY
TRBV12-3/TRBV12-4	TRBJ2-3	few	ATLQGDVTDTQY
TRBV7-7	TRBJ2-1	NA	ASSPGVGDEQF
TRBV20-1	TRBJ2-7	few	SARDLVRVRAYEQY
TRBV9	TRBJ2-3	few	ASSVSLVGRGTDTQY
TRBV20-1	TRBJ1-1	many	SARGRYTEAF
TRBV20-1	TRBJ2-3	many	SASPSGRAADTQY
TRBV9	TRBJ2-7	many	ASSVEPSASYEQY